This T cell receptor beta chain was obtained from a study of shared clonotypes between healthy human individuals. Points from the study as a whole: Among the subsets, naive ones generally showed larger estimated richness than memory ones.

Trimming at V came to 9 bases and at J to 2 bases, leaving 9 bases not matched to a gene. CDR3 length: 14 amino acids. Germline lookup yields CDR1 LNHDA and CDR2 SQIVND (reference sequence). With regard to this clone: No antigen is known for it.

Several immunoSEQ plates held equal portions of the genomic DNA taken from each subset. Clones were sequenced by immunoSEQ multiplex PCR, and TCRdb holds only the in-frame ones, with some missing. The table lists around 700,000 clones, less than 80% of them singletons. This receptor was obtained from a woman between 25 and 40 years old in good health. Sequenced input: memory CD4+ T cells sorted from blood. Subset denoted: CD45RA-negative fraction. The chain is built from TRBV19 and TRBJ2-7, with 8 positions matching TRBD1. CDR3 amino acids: CASSRPGQAYEQYF. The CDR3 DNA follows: TGTGCCAGCTCCCGGCCGGGACAGGCCTACGAGCAGTACTTC. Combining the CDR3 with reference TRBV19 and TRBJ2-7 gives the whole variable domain DGGITQSPKYLFRKEGQNVTLSCEQNLNHDAMYWYRQDPGQGLRLIYYSQIVNDFQKGDIAEGYSVSREKKESFPLTVTSAQKNPTAFYLCASSRPGQAYEQYFGPGTRLTVT.